This TCR beta chain was recovered during a study of neurological immune-mediated disorders. The wider study: The disease course was relapsing-remitting in roughly 31 and secondary progressive in about 8.5% of the roughly 34 multiple sclerosis patients.

This clonotype showed up many times. Its antigen is not known. Germline V gene lookup returns CDR1 MNHEY and CDR2 SVGEGT. The length of the CDR3 is 13 residues. V lost 5 bases to trimming and J lost 4 bases; unmatched junction nucleotides: 4. Each CDR3 protein gets one entry after TCRdb re-called the 5' RACE reads with MiXCR. The data show 70,000 or so distinct CDR3 sequences, with about 3% seen just once and about 5% held by the top ten. General observations from the study: The multiple sclerosis repertoire cluster had no clinical or MRI correlate.

The J gene is TRBJ1-1, the V gene TRBV6-2 or TRBV6-3; 7 nucleotides line up with TRBD1. Sequencing input: PBMCs. The receptor's source is a woman aged 50 to 60 with multiple sclerosis. Written as DNA, the CDR3 is TGTGCCAGCAGTCCCAGACAGGGCACTGAAGCTTTCTTT. Protein product: CASSPRQGTEAFF.